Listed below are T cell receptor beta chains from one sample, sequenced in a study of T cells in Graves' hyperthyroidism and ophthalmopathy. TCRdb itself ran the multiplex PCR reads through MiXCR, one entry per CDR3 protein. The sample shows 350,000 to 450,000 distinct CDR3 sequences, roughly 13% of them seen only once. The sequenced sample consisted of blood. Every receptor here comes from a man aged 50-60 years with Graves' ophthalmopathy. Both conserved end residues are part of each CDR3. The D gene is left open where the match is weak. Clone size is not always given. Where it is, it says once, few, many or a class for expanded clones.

TGTGCCAGCAGCTTCGGGTCGGGGGGAGATACGCAGTATTTT	CASSFGSGGDTQYF	TRBD2	TRBV7-8	TRBJ2-3	many
TGCAGTGCTGGGACTAGCGGGAGTGGGGGAGATACGCAGTATTTT	CSAGTSGSGGDTQYF	TRBD2	TRBV20-1	TRBJ2-3	many
TGTGCCAGCAGCCCCCCCCTCGGCCGACAGGTGAGCTCCTACAATGAGCAGTTCTTC	CASSPPLGRQVSSYNEQFF	NA	TRBV7-9	TRBJ2-1	NA
TGCAGCGTTGAAGGGTTAGAGCGGGGAGAGACCCAGTACTTC	CSVEGLERGETQYF	TRBD2	TRBV29-1	TRBJ2-5	many
TGTGCCAGCAGTTACTCAATGGGCAGGGACCACAATCAGCCCCAGCATTTT	CASSYSMGRDHNQPQHF	NA	TRBV6-2/TRBV6-3	TRBJ1-5	many
TGTGCCAGCAGCACTATCTTAACCGGGACAGGGTTAGTCAAAAACATTCAGTACTTC	CASSTILTGTGLVKNIQYF	TRBD1	TRBV6-2/TRBV6-3	TRBJ2-4	many
TGTGCCAGCAGCCAGCCGGGACTAGCGTTTGAGACCCAGTACTTC	CASSQPGLAFETQYF	TRBD2	TRBV3-1	TRBJ2-5	many
TGTGCCAGCAGCCAATCATACGAGCAGTACTTC	CASSQSYEQYF	NA	TRBV3-1	TRBJ2-7	many
TGCAGTGCTAGAAGGACGACAGGGGGATGGGAGCAGTTCTTC	CSARRTTGGWEQFF	TRBD1	TRBV20-1	TRBJ2-1	few
TGTGCCAGCTCACCTCAGGGGTACACTGAAGCTTTCTTT	CASSPQGYTEAFF	NA	TRBV18	TRBJ1-1	many
TGCGCCAGCAGCCCTCATAGCGGAAGGGTCGGGGAGCTGTTTTTT	CASSPHSGRVGELFF	NA	TRBV10-1	TRBJ2-2	few
TGCAGCGTTGGTGAAGGGGACAATCAGCCCCAGCATTTT	CSVGEGDNQPQHF	NA	TRBV29-1	TRBJ1-5	many
TGCAGTGCTAGAAGGGGGGGGCGGGATACTGAAGCTTTCTTT	CSARRGGRDTEAFF	NA	TRBV20-1	TRBJ1-1	many
TGCAGCGCTAGGACAGGGCCCTACACTGAAGCTTTCTTT	CSARTGPYTEAFF	TRBD1	TRBV29-1	TRBJ1-1	few
TGTGCCAGCCGAATCCTGGACAGGGGGAACTACGAGCAGTACTTC	CASRILDRGNYEQYF	TRBD1	TRBV12-3/TRBV12-4	TRBJ2-7	few
TGTGCCTGGAGTGACATAGCGGGAGTTGTCGAGCAGTACTTC	CAWSDIAGVVEQYF	TRBD2	TRBV30	TRBJ2-7	NA
TGTGCCAGTGTGAGTCTGGAGAAGGCACCAGAGACCCAGTACTTC	CASVSLEKAPETQYF	NA	TRBV12-3/TRBV12-4	TRBJ2-5	many
TGCGCCAGCGGGGCTTTGACATTCACCGGGGAGCTGGTTTTT	CASGALTFTGELVF	NA	TRBV5-1	TRBJ2-2	few
TGTGCCACCAGTGAACGGGGCCGGTCCTACGAGCAGTACTTC	CATSERGRSYEQYF	NA	TRBV24-1	TRBJ2-7	many
TGCGCCAGCAGCTCTGTAGCGGGAGCGAACACCGGGGAGCTGTTTTTT	CASSSVAGANTGELFF	TRBD2	TRBV5-1	TRBJ2-2	few
TGTGCCAGCATTGGGGGAAATGCCTACGAGCAGTACTTC	CASIGGNAYEQYF	NA	TRBV6-2/TRBV6-3	TRBJ2-7	NA
TGTGCCAGCAGCCGAGCTGGGGGAGCCCCTGAAGCTTTCTTT	CASSRAGGAPEAFF	NA	TRBV7-2	TRBJ1-1	many
TGTGCCTGGAGTGCCAGGGGGCTAAGTAGCAATCAGCCCCAGCATTTT	CAWSARGLSSNQPQHF	TRBD1	TRBV30	TRBJ1-5	many
TGTGCCAGCAGCCAAGAGTCGGGACTATATTCAGATACGCAGTATTTT	CASSQESGLYSDTQYF	TRBD2	TRBV4-2	TRBJ2-3	many
TGTGCCAGCTCCGGGGTCACTGAAGCTTTCTTT	CASSGVTEAFF	NA	TRBV6-1	TRBJ1-1	few
TGTGCCAGCAGTTCTCGGCGGGAGCTGGCGGGCGAGCAGTACTTC	CASSSRRELAGEQYF	TRBD2	TRBV28	TRBJ2-7	NA
TGTGCCAGCAGTCTGGCCGGACAGTACACTGAAGCTTTCTTT	CASSLAGQYTEAFF	NA	TRBV28	TRBJ1-1	many
TGTGCCAGCAGCCCTCTAAAAGGGGCCCCAGCCTACGAGCAGTACTTC	CASSPLKGAPAYEQYF	NA	TRBV11-2	TRBJ2-7	many
TGTGCCAGCAGTCTCGGGACTAGCGGGAGTTTATACGAGCAGTACTTC	CASSLGTSGSLYEQYF	TRBD2	TRBV7-9	TRBJ2-7	many
TGCGCCAGCAGCCCCCACACTCGCGGGACTAGCGGGGACTACAATGAGCAGTTCTTC	CASSPHTRGTSGDYNEQFF	TRBD2	TRBV5-1	TRBJ2-1	NA
TGCGCCAGCAGCCCAGGGACTAGCGGGAGGTACCCGAACACCGGGGAGCTGTTTTTT	CASSPGTSGRYPNTGELFF	TRBD2	TRBV4-1	TRBJ2-2	NA
TGTGCTAGTGGTTTGGGGCAGGGGTATGGCTACACCTTC	CASGLGQGYGYTF	NA	TRBV12-5	TRBJ1-2	NA
TGTGCCAGCAGGCCATCGACCCGGGACTACATCACAGATACGCAGTATTTT	CASRPSTRDYITDTQYF	TRBD2	TRBV6-2/TRBV6-3	TRBJ2-3	NA